A single sample gave rise to the 31 T cell receptor beta chains below, sequenced in a study of blood T cells in healthy people across ages. A second PCR, run for about 6 to 11 cycles, used a sample-barcoded 5' primer plus a J-beta primer mix. MiXCR was run by TCRdb on the 5' RACE reads, yielding one entry per CDR3 protein. The table includes 650,000 to 800,000 distinct CDR3 sequences, under 45% detected once. Material for sequencing was blood. Receptor source: a man in his 60s in good health.

This clonotype has just a few counts. The genes are TRBV7-9 and TRBJ2-5; D is possibly TRBD1 or TRBD2 (5 bases each). Judging by the DNA end, TRBJ2-7 fits better; the J call may be wrong. The CDR3 has 14 residues. Germline V gene lookup returns CDR1 SEHNR and CDR2 FQNEAQ (reference sequence). CDR3: CASSGGPGTYEQYF. The CDR3 DNA is TGTGCCAGCAGCGGGGGACCCGGGACCTACGAGCAGTACTTC.

The CDR3, as DNA: TGTGCCAGCAGCCCGGAATCCAGGGCCCGCACAGATACGCAGTATTTT. It codes for CASSPESRARTDTQYF. The chain is built from TRBV3-1 and TRBJ2-3, with D perhaps matching TRBD1 (5 bases). The CDR3 runs to 16 residues. Germline V gene lookup returns CDR1 LGHDT and CDR2 YNNKEL (reference sequence). V lost 4 bases and J 1 base, leaving 15 bases between the germline ends.

This clonotype has just a few counts. The chain is built from TRBV9 and TRBJ2-4; possible D gene TRBD1, 6 bases. The assigned J gene may be wrong: the sequence end matches TRBJ2-7 better. CDR3 length: 13 amino acids. Germline CDR1 SGDLS, CDR2 YYNGEE. The CDR3 reads CASSVDRAGEQYF. The CDR3 DNA reads TGTGCCAGCAGCGTAGACAGGGCGGGCGAGCAGTACTTC.

This clonotype has a handful of counts. The chain has TRBV24-1 and TRBJ2-3; 7 positions match TRBD2. After removal of 5 bases from V and 2 bases from J, the junction contained 3 bases not matched to a gene. Looked up from germline, CDR1 is KGHDR and CDR2 is SFDVKD. The CDR3 runs to 14 residues. The CDR3 DNA sequence: TGTGCCACCAGTGCGCGGGGGAACACAGATACGCAGTATTTT. Translated: CATSARGNTDTQYF.

The chain has TRBV20-1 and TRBJ2-1; 14 bases map to TRBD2. Germline V gene data show CDR1 as DFQATT and CDR2 as SNEGSKA (reference sequence). V lost 6 bases and J lost 3; bases outside the gene matches: 7. The CDR3 sequence is 16 residues long. CDR3 loop: CSATRLAGGSYNEQFF. DNA for the CDR3: TGCAGTGCGACCCGACTAGCGGGGGGGAGCTACAATGAGCAGTTCTTC.

This clonotype was seen more than once but under ten times. V and J are TRBV29-1 and TRBJ1-1, with 9 nucleotides matching TRBD1. This CDR3 is built from 12 residues. From germline, CDR1 is SQVTM and CDR2 ANQGSEA. The junction had 6 bases not matched to a gene; V was cut back by 5 bases and J by 8 bases. The CDR3 sequence is CSVRQGVQEAFF. CDR3 in DNA: TGCAGCGTTCGACAGGGGGTCCAGGAAGCTTTCTTT.

This clonotype was seen more than once but under ten times. A much more abundant neighbour one base away suggests this may be a read error. This rearrangement joins TRBV7-2 to TRBJ2-5; the D gene is possibly TRBD2 (5 bases). Per the germline V gene, CDR1 is SGHTA and CDR2 is FQGNSA. The CDR3 loop spans 14 amino acids. CDR3 nucleotide sequence: TGTGCCAGCAGCGTAGCGCTCCACCTAGAGACCCAGTACTTC. Translated: CASSVALHLETQYF.

In this sample, this clonotype turned up many times. The gene calls are TRBV13 and TRBJ2-7; the D gene is possibly TRBD1 (5 bases). The CDR3 is made up of 14 amino acids. Germline CDR1 PRHDT, CDR2 FYEKMQ (reference sequence). Trimming cost V 2 bases and J 1 base, with 9 bases left between them. CDR3 in amino acids: CASSLPTASYEQYF. The CDR3 DNA sequence: TGTGCCAGCAGCTTACCGACAGCTTCCTACGAGCAGTACTTC.

This rearrangement joins TRBV2 to TRBJ2-3, with 9 bases identical to TRBD2. The CDR3 consists of 15 residues. Germline CDR1 SNHLY, CDR2 FYNNEI. J gave up 0 bases and V 6 bases, and 4 bases lay outside the gene matches. The CDR3 bases are TGTGCCAGCAGATGGACTAGCGTTAGCACAGATACGCAGTATTTT. It encodes CASRWTSVSTDTQYF.

The chain has TRBV3-1 and TRBJ2-1, with unresolved D. The CDR3 consists of 14 residues. In germline, CDR1 is LGHDT, CDR2 YNNKEL (reference sequence). The ends were cut back, 1 base at V and 7 bases at J, with 11 bases in the middle. The CDR3, as DNA: TGTGCCAGCAGCCAAGTCGGGCTAGGAAATGAGCAGTTCTTC. Residues: CASSQVGLGNEQFF.

This clonotype turned up a few times. The genes are TRBV29-1 and TRBJ2-1; TRBD2 agrees at 7 bases. The germline CDR1 and CDR2 sequences are SQVTM and ANQGSEA. The length of the CDR3 is 15 residues. Trimming at V came to 4 bases and at J to 0 bases, leaving 6 bases not matched to a gene. CDR3 in DNA: TGCAGCGTTGTATCGGCGGGGGTCTCCTACAATGAGCAGTTCTTC. Protein sequence: CSVVSAGVSYNEQFF.

This clonotype was picked up one time. The chain has TRBV6-2 or TRBV6-3 and TRBJ2-7; 7 nucleotides agree with TRBD1. This CDR3 comprises 14 residues. Germline values: CDR1 MNHEY, CDR2 SVGEGT. The J segment lost 2 bases and the V segment lost 4 bases, leaving 5 bases of the junction unmatched. CDR3 coding DNA: TGTGCCAGCAGTTCTGGGGACAGCACCTACGAGCAGTACTTC. Protein product: CASSSGDSTYEQYF.

This clonotype turned up a few times. The rearrangement joins TRBV19 to TRBJ2-7; a possible D gene is TRBD1 (6 bases). V was shortened by 4 bases and J by 4 bases, with 14 bases between the two germline ends. The CDR3 loop spans 14 amino acids. From germline, CDR1 is LNHDA and CDR2 SQIVND (reference sequence). DNA of the CDR3: TGTGCCAGTAGTAACACAGGGTATACATACGAGCAGTACTTC. As protein: CASSNTGYTYEQYF.

The gene calls are TRBV7-9 and TRBJ2-1; D might be TRBD1 or TRBD2, each matching 6 bases. V shed 7 bases and J shed 6 bases, with 19 bases lying between them. The CDR3 length is 15 residues. The V gene's germline CDR1 is SEHNR and CDR2 FQNEAQ (reference sequence). CDR3 sequence (DNA): TGTGCCAGCACGGACAGCCGGCTAGCGTTCAATGAGCAGTTCTTC. Translated: CASTDSRLAFNEQFF.

The CDR3 here is CSVGLLAGGISYNEQYF. CDR3 coding DNA: TGCAGCGTTGGACTACTAGCGGGGGGGATCTCCTACAATGAGCAGTACTTC. The rearrangement joins TRBV29-1 to TRBJ2-1, with 13 bases lining up with TRBD2. Matching the DNA end better, TRBJ2-7 makes the J call doubtful. CDR1 is SQVTM, CDR2 ANQGSEA, per germline. The length of the CDR3 is 17 residues.

J is TRBJ2-3 and V is TRBV11-3; no definite D call. The V end was cut by 0 bases, the J end by 3 bases, with 7 bases between. Germline V gives CDR1 SGHNT, CDR2 YENEEA. This CDR3 is built from 14 residues. The CDR3 sequence is CASSLDAQTDTQYF. The CDR3 DNA reads TGTGCCAGCAGCTTAGACGCACAGACAGATACGCAGTATTTT.

The chain combines TRBV4-1 with TRBJ2-5, with 8 positions matching TRBD1. The V gene's germline CDR1 is MGHRA and CDR2 YSYEKL. The CDR3 contains 15 residues. After removal of 6 bases from V and 5 bases from J, the junction contained 11 bases not matched to a gene. DNA for the CDR3: TGCGCCAGCAGGGGACAGGCGCATGCTATGGAGACCCAGTACTTC. Translated, it gives CASRGQAHAMETQYF.

V is TRBV12-3 or TRBV12-4 and J is TRBJ2-3, with 11 bases matching TRBD2. CDR3 length: 15 amino acids. V shed 8 bases, J shed 2 bases, and the junction held 6 bases outside the gene matches. The CDR3: CASRVSGGATDTQYF. In nucleotides, the CDR3 is TGTGCCAGCCGAGTTAGCGGGGGGGCCACAGATACGCAGTATTTT.

This clonotype was counted a few times. The chain has TRBV12-3 or TRBV12-4 and TRBJ2-3, with TRBD1 matching over 7 bases. V shed 5 bases, J shed 6 bases, and the junction held 8 bases outside the gene matches. This CDR3 is built from 14 residues. DNA of the CDR3: TGTGCCAGCAGTCACCGACAGGGATCGGATACGCAGTATTTT. Residues: CASSHRQGSDTQYF.

This clonotype was seen more than once but under ten times. This sequence joins TRBV28 and TRBJ2-7; the D is unclear. Germline CDR1 reads MDHEN; CDR2 reads SYDVKM. V lost 3 bases and J 0 bases, leaving 9 bases between the germline ends. The CDR3 contains 14 residues. The CDR3 region has the DNA TGTGCCAGCAGTTTGGGCACCTTCTCCTACGAGCAGTACTTC. Protein: CASSLGTFSYEQYF.

The chain joins TRBV9 to TRBJ2-3; tentatively, D is TRBD1 or TRBD2 (5 bases each). Germline CDR1 reads SGDLS; CDR2 reads YYNGEE. V dropped 0 bases and J dropped 2 bases, with 34 bases sitting between them. The CDR3 spans 23 residues. CDR3 residues: CASSVAVAGPRAKTMYDTDTQYF. The DNA for the CDR3 is TGTGCCAGCAGCGTAGCGGTGGCAGGGCCGAGGGCAAAGACGATGTACGACACAGATACGCAGTATTTT.

The chain has TRBV20-1 and TRBJ2-7; TRBD1 matches at 7 bases. V shed 2 bases and J 3 bases; nucleotides not matched to a gene: 13. CDR3 size: 16 residues. The germline V gene has CDR1 DFQATT and CDR2 SNEGSKA (reference sequence). The CDR3 nucleotides are TGCAGTGCTAGACCCACCGAGGGGACAGATGTCTACGAGCAGTACTTC. Its translation: CSARPTEGTDVYEQYF.

This clonotype was detected many times. This chain connects TRBV12-3 or TRBV12-4 to TRBJ2-1, with TRBD1 as a possible D gene (5 bases). V lost 6 bases, J lost 0 bases, and 12 bases lay in between. CDR3 length: 15 amino acids. The CDR3 DNA reads as TGTGCCAGCAGCCTACAGGTTAGCTCCTACAATGAGCAGTTCTTC. Translating gives CASSLQVSSYNEQFF.

The rearrangement links TRBV27 to TRBJ2-1; D is tentatively TRBD1 or TRBD2 (5 bases each). The germline V gene encodes CDR1 MNHEY and CDR2 SMNVEV (reference sequence). V was shortened by 5 bases and J by 10 bases, with 21 bases between the two germline ends. The CDR3 loop spans 15 amino acids. The CDR3 DNA is TGTGCCAGCAGTGCCGGGACCCCAGTACGCGTAGAGCAGTTCTTC. Protein sequence: CASSAGTPVRVEQFF.

This chain joins TRBV7-2 and TRBJ2-7; D unclear. This CDR3 spans 13 amino acids. The germline V and J ends were trimmed by 3 bases and 0 bases, with 6 bases remaining between them. Germline V gene lookup returns CDR1 SGHTA and CDR2 FQGNSA. CDR3 nucleotide sequence: TGTGCCAGCAGCTTCCAGAGCTCCTACGAGCAGTACTTC. Its translation is CASSFQSSYEQYF.

This clonotype was seen ten or more times. This sequence joins TRBV5-5 and TRBJ2-5; 9 nucleotides match TRBD2. The CDR3 covers 15 residues. The ends lost 2 bases at V and 3 bases at J; junction bases unmatched: 5. CDR1 SGHKS and CDR2 YYEKEE come from the germline V gene (reference sequence). The CDR3 DNA follows: TGTGCCAGCAGCTTTTTAGCTAGCGGGAAAGAGACCCAGTACTTC. Its translation is CASSFLASGKETQYF.

The rearrangement joins TRBV6-5 to TRBJ2-3; D may be TRBD2 (7 bases). The CDR3 is 15 residues long. V was pared by 4 bases and J by 7 bases, with 18 bases between. Germline assignment: CDR1 MNHEY and CDR2 SVGAGI. CDR3 sequence reads: CASSSRRGGENTQYF. The DNA of the CDR3 is TGTGCCAGCAGTTCTCGTCGAGGGGGGGAGAATACGCAGTATTTT.

This clonotype came up a few times. The V call is TRBV27, the J call TRBJ1-2, with 7 nucleotides matching TRBD1. CDR1 is MNHEY and CDR2 is SMNVEV in the germline V gene (reference sequence). This CDR3 is built from 14 residues. J was trimmed by 5 bases and V by 6 bases; bases with no gene match: 9. As DNA, the CDR3 is TGTGCCAGCAGGATGAGGACAGGAGGATATGGCTACACCTTC. Residues: CASRMRTGGYGYTF.

In this sample, this clonotype turned up a few times. The chain is built from TRBV20-1 and TRBJ2-3; perhaps TRBD2 as D (6 bases). CDR3 size: 15 residues. From germline, CDR1 is DFQATT and CDR2 SNEGSKA (reference sequence). Trimming cost V 3 bases and J 0 bases, with 13 bases left between them. The chain's CDR3 is CSARMLARSTDTQYF. CDR3 DNA: TGCAGTGCTAGGATGCTAGCGCGCAGCACAGATACGCAGTATTTT.

In this sample, this clonotype turned up once. The J gene is TRBJ1-2, the V gene TRBV6-6, with 7 positions matching TRBD1. The V gene end was trimmed by 6 bases and the J gene end by 6 bases; junction bases not matched to a gene: 10. This CDR3 is built from 14 residues. CDR1 MNHNY and CDR2 SVGAGI come from the germline V gene (reference sequence). For the CDR3, the DNA is TGTGCCAGCAGCCAGGGGGGGGGCAGGAATGGCTACACCTTC. Translating gives CASSQGGGRNGYTF.

This clonotype appeared a few times. The chain has TRBV28 and TRBJ2-1; the match to TRBD2 covers 15 bases. Germline V gives CDR1 MDHEN, CDR2 SYDVKM. The V segment lost 6 bases and the J segment 3 bases; nucleotides outside the gene matches: 3. This CDR3 is built from 16 residues. The DNA of the CDR3 is TGTGCCAGCAGAGGACTAGCGGGGGGGAGCTACAATGAGCAGTTCTTC. As protein: CASRGLAGGSYNEQFF.